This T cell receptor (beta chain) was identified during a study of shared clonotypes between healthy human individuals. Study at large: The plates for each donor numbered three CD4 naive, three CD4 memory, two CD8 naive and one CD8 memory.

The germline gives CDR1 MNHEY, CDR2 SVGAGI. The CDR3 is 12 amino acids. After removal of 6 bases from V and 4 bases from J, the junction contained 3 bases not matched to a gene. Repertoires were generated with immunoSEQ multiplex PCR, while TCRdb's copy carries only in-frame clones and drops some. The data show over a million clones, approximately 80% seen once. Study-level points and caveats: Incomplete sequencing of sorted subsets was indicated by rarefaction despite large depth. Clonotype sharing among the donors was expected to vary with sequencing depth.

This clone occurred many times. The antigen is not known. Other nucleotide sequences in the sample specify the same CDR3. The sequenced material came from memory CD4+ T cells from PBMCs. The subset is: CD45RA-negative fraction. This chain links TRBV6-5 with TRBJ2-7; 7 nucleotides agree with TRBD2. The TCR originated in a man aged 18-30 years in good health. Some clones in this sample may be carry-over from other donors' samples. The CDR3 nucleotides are TGTGCCAGCAGCCCCGGGGGGTACGAGCAGTACTTC. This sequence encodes CASSPGGYEQYF.